The sequence of this TCR beta chain was determined in a study of CD8+ T cells in alopecia areata (dated by TCRdb to between 2018 and 2020). Some background on the complete study: The treated patients took part in an open-label pilot trial in which moderate-to-severe alopecia areata was treated with oral tofacitinib at 5 to 10 mg twice daily. Biopsies were taken from tofacitinib-treated patients at baseline and again at 4 and 24 weeks into treatment, and several of those patients also had a later scalp biopsy. TCRbeta CDR3 regions were amplified by immunoSEQ multiplex PCR using 35 Vbeta forward and 13 Jbeta reverse primers. Tofacitinib was given for 6 to 18 months, followed by 6 months of follow-up off drug to assess delayed response and recurrence. The RNA source kit depended on sample type: the PAXgene miRNA kit for fixed scalp, the miRNeasy kit for PBMCs, and the RNeasy kit for mouse skin. Human TCRbeta sequencing covered scalp tissue and sorted CD4+ and CD8+ peripheral blood T cells from patchy and totalis/universalis alopecia areata patients and healthy controls. To study T cell clonal expansion in alopecia areata, the researchers applied high-throughput TCRbeta sequencing to both the C3H/HeJ mouse model and human patients. Scalp clonality was compared among normal scalp (n=4), patchy alopecia areata scalp (n=8), and alopecia totalis/universalis scalp (n=8). Paper-wide results and their limitations: Compared with normal scalp, lesional scalp, particularly in alopecia totalis/universalis, had higher clonality and more expanded CD8+ clones, which suggests antigenic drive. Unlike mouse skin, which is dominated by gammadelta T cells, normal human skin has resident alphabeta T cells that are also sequenced, and this complicates analysis of the scalp TCR repertoire. TCR sequences shared between patients were less clear than in mice, possibly partly because of HLA diversity in the patient population.

In light of the paper, this sample's time point label describes: baseline before oral tofacitinib. Lesional scalp punch biopsies and peripheral blood were obtained from alopecia areata patients. PBMCs were isolated by density centrifugation and stained for CD3, CD4 and CD8, and CD4+ and CD8+ T cells were sorted on a FACSAria. Taken from cysteine to phenylalanine, the CDR3 has 14 residues. Here the CDR3 DNA is all that survives: 42 bases in frame from base 1. The V end loses 3 bases and the J end loses 4 bases, and a stretch of 7 bases separates them. Based on the germline V gene, the CDR1 and CDR2 sequences are MGHDK and SYGVNS. For this clone: Its target antigen remains unknown. The record has no base qualities; no much larger clone is one base away.

The library was prepared using the immunoSEQ multiplex PCR assay. For TCR sequencing, RNA was extracted from every sample and reverse transcribed into cDNA to serve as template. SuperScript III was used to make first-strand cDNA, primed with a 2:1 mix of oligo-dT and random hexamers. A synthetic immune receptor repertoire was used to assess amplification bias, and residual bias was removed computationally. Processing in the source paper ran as follows. Raw reads were preprocessed for error removal, and CDR3 was defined according to IMGT conventions as running from the conserved cysteine to phenylalanine. Clonality was computed as 1 minus the Shannon entropy, with the entropy normalized by log2 of the number of productive unique TCRs. Whether scalp clones were CD4 or CD8 was inferred by matching scalp TCRbeta sequences against CD4 and CD8 repertoires sorted from blood. TCRdb took this table from immuneACCESS and kept in-frame rearrangements with V and J called. Such tables lack part of the clones; where checked against another copy, unresolved V genes explain under half of the gap, and the rest is unexplained. That table supplies the V and J calls and clone size; D and trimming were determined from the DNA. The sample table records 150,000 to 200,000 clones; around 63% of these occur just once. In total, the top ten clones hold more than 1.5% of the sample.

The receptor's source is a human donor with alopecia areata. The chain was built from TRBV25-1 and TRBJ1-6, with TRBD1 as a weak D call on 5 bases. This material consisted of CD4+ T cells sorted from blood, taken at week 0. At the DNA level, the sequence is TGTGCCAGCAGTGATCAGGGTTATAATTCACCCCTCCACTTT. The encoded protein is CASSDQGYNSPLHF.